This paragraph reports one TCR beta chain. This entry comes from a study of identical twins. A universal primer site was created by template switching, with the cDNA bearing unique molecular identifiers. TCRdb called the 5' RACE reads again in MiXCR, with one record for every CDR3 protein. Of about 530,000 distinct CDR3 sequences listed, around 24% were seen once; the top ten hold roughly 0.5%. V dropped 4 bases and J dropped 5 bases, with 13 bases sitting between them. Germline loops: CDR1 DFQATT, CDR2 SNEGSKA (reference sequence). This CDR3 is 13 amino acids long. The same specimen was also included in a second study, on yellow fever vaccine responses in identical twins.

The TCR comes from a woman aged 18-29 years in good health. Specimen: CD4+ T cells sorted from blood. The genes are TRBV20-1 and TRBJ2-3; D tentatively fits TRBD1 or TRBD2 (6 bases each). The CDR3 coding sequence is TGCAGTGCTATCCCGCGGGACAAAGATACGCAGTATTTT. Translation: CSAIPRDKDTQYF.